This TCR beta chain appears in the sequencing data of a study of chemoradiotherapy in HPV16-positive cancers. Details on this clone: Its cognate antigen is unknown.

TCRdb keeps only in-frame clones here, not all; method: immunoSEQ multiplex PCR. The data hold tens of thousands of clones, with 93% observed a single time. Losses at the gene ends were 6 bases for V and 6 bases for J; bases not matched to a gene: 10. Germline CDR1 and CDR2: MNHEY and SVGAGI. The CDR3 is 15 residues long. General study findings and limits: The functional HPV-specific definition rests on just two HPV16-positive patients.

This sequence joins TRBV6-5 and TRBJ2-3; TRBD1 matches at 9 bases. The input for sequencing was blood, taken from a patient who underwent chemoradiotherapy. This clonotype was obtained from a human donor with HPV-associated anogenital cancer. Here the CDR3 DNA reads TGTGCCAGCAGCCTCAACAGGGGGCGCTGGGATACGCAGTATTTT. It translates to CASSLNRGRWDTQYF.